This T cell receptor (beta chain) was sequenced during a study of post-analysis software for immune sequencing data. Study details: Patients had relapsing-remitting, secondary progressive or progressive-relapsing multiple sclerosis; some lacked subtype. Whole-study results and caveats: Significantly lower normalized Chao1 diversity was found in patients with multiple sclerosis relative to controls. The five TRBV segments detected at higher frequency in patients than in controls included TRBV5-6, TRBV5-1 and TRBV20-1. Samples prepared in the same batch strongly co-clustered by F measure.

A note on this clonotype: Its antigen is currently unknown.

Every TCR beta cDNA library bore unique molecular identifiers. Input of about 0.85 to 10 million T cells yielded around 500,000 cDNA molecules. TCRdb reprocessed the PCR reads with MiXCR, giving one entry per CDR3 protein. Of 450,000 to 650,000 distinct CDR3 sequences listed, 40% to 50% are singletons. The trim removed 6 bases at V and 0 bases at J, leaving 9 bases unmatched. The CDR3 runs 19 residues. Germline V gene sequence: CDR1 ENHRY, CDR2 SYGVKD. The origin of this receptor is a girl aged 10-17 years with multiple sclerosis. Sequencing was carried out using blood. This chain joins TRBV10-3 and TRBJ2-2; 14 positions agree with TRBD2. The CDR3 sequence is CAISGSGLAGVSNTGELFF. DNA for the CDR3: TGTGCCATCAGCGGTTCGGGACTAGCGGGAGTTTCGAACACCGGGGAGCTGTTTTTT.